The subject of this entry is one T cell receptor beta chain. This sample stems from a study of blood T cell repertoires in COVID-19. For the study at large: Acute and convalescent COVID-19 specimens originated in the United States, Italy and Spain. PBMCs, B-cell-depleted T cells, or T cells provided the cDNA or gDNA that made up the material.

As handled by the study authors: Amplification of reference gene primers was used by the study to estimate nucleated cell counts. TCRdb's table, derived via immunoSEQ multiplex PCR, lists solely in-frame clones and lacks some. The V and J calls and the clone size are those of that table, but D and trimming were determined from the DNA. The sample records about 120,000 clones, 88% being singletons. The source material was peripheral blood. This receptor was obtained from a woman between 65 and 79 years old who had recovered from COVID-19.

CDR3 region: CASSPSLAGEYNEQFF. The CDR3 DNA reads TGCGCCAGCAGCCCCAGTCTAGCGGGGGAATACAATGAGCAGTTCTTC. This chain joins TRBV5-1 and TRBJ2-1; 10 bases are shared with TRBD2. Losses at the gene ends were 4 bases for V and 4 bases for J; bases not matched to a gene: 8. The length of the CDR3 is 16 residues. Germline V CDR1 and CDR2: SGHRS, YFSETQ.